The T cell receptor (beta chain) under discussion was sequenced for a study of T-cell reconstitution after alpha-beta-depleted transplantation in children. Preparation of the TCRbeta library was carried out with unique molecular identifiers. TCRdb re-called the PCR reads with MiXCR, one entry per CDR3 protein. This sample has some 550,000 distinct CDR3 sequences; around 18% occur once, and the top ten carry 3.3%. This clonotype has a handful of counts. The CDR3 runs to 14 residues. CDR1 is SGHRS and CDR2 is YFSETQ in the germline V gene. Trimming pared 0 bases from V and 2 bases from J, leaving 7 bases between.

The source material was PBMCs from the stem cell graft donor, sampled from the stem cell graft. This receptor was taken from a human donor who donated a stem cell graft to a child with acute lymphoblastic leukemia. This sequence joins TRBV5-1 and TRBJ2-3; maybe TRBD1 (6 bases). The CDR3 reads CASSLGTATDTQYF. The CDR3 DNA sequence: TGCGCCAGCAGCTTGGGGACAGCCACAGATACGCAGTATTTT.